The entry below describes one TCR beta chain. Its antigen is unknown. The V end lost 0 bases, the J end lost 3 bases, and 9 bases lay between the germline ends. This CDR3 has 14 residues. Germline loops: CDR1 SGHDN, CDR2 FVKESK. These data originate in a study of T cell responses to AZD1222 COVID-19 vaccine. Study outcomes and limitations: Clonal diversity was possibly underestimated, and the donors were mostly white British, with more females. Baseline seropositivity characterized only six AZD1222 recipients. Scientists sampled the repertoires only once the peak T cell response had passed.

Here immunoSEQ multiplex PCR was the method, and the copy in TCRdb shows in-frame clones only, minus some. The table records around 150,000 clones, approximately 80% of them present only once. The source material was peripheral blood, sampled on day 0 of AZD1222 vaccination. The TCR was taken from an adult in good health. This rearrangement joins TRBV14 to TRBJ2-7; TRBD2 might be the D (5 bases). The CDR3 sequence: CASSQDRGLYEQYF. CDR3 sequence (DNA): TGTGCCAGCAGCCAAGATCGAGGGCTCTACGAGCAGTACTTC.